One sample yielded the 18 T cell receptor beta chains listed below, sequenced in a study of CD8 T cells in ankylosing spondylitis. TCRdb reprocessed the 5' RACE reads via MiXCR and lists one record per CDR3 protein. This table has approximately 140,000 distinct CDR3 sequences, about a sixth appearing once. The antigens of these receptors remain unknown. Study-wide points: A motif of under ten highly homologous TCR beta variants was seen as apparently characteristic of ankylosing spondylitis blood.

What was sequenced was blood, either unsorted or a sorted T cell fraction (not recorded which). The receptors shown here come from a male donor with ankylosing spondylitis.

The chain is built from TRBV27 and TRBJ2-1; tentative D call: TRBD2 (6 bases). The V end lost 5 bases, the J end lost 4 bases, and 15 bases lay between the germline ends. The germline CDR1 and CDR2 sequences are MNHEY and SMNVEV (reference sequence). This CDR3 has 15 residues. The DNA for the CDR3 is TGTGCCAGCAGTCCCACGGGAGATGGATACAATGAGCAGTTCTTC. It yields the protein CASSPTGDGYNEQFF.

The CDR3 DNA sequence: TGCGCCAGCAGCCAAGAGGTAGGGGAGCAGTACTTC. It encodes CASSQEVGEQYF. This chain connects TRBV4-1 to TRBJ2-7; the D is unclear. V shed 0 bases and J shed 7 bases, with 7 bases lying between them. The CDR3 contains 12 residues. The germline gives CDR1 MGHRA, CDR2 YSYEKL.

This clonotype showed up just a few times. V and J are TRBV6-2 or TRBV6-3 and TRBJ2-7; 10 positions match TRBD1. The CDR3 is 18 amino acids. Germline CDR1 and CDR2: MNHEY and SVGEGT. The trim removed 5 bases at V and 5 bases at J, leaving 18 bases unmatched. The CDR3 spells CASSPLDWGQGTFHEQYF. CDR3 nucleotides: TGTGCCAGCAGTCCCCTCGACTGGGGACAGGGGACCTTCCACGAGCAGTACTTC.

The rearrangement links TRBV4-1 to TRBJ2-7; 8 nucleotides match TRBD1. The junction had 7 bases not matched to a gene; V was cut back by 3 bases and J by 3 bases. The germline V gene encodes CDR1 MGHRA and CDR2 YSYEKL. CDR3 length: 15 amino acids. The CDR3 bases are TGCGCCAGCAGCCACCTGCCGGGACAGGTCTACGAGCAGTACTTC. This encodes CASSHLPGQVYEQYF.

The chain couples TRBV12-3 or TRBV12-4 to TRBJ2-2; TRBD2 is a possible D gene (6 bases). This CDR3 contains 15 residues. The V and J ends lost 10 bases and 2 bases respectively, with 17 bases between them. CDR3 residues: CATGYTSRNTGELFF. Written as DNA, the CDR3 is TGTGCCACCGGTTATACTAGCCGCAACACCGGGGAGCTGTTTTTT.

The chain is built from TRBV20-1 and TRBJ1-2; 8 bases match TRBD1. V trimming: 4 bases; J trimming: 4 bases; junction bases outside the gene matches: 5. This CDR3 contains 13 residues. The germline gives CDR1 DFQATT, CDR2 SNEGSKA (reference sequence). CDR3 DNA sequence: TGCAGTGCTAAAACAGGGGGACTCTATGGCTACACCTTC. Protein sequence: CSAKTGGLYGYTF.

The genes are TRBV6-1 and TRBJ1-1; no clear D. The CDR3 contains 13 residues. Germline CDR1 reads MNHNS; CDR2 reads SASEGT. V was clipped by 3 bases and J by 0 bases, with 5 bases between them. CDR3 sequence reads: CASSEAVNTEAFF. DNA for the CDR3: TGTGCCAGCAGTGAGGCGGTGAACACTGAAGCTTTCTTT.

V usage is TRBV28 and J usage is TRBJ2-3, with D tentatively TRBD1 (6 bases). The V gene lost 5 bases and the J gene lost 5 bases, with 17 bases spanning the gap. Germline CDR1 reads MDHEN; CDR2 reads SYDVKM. The CDR3 is 15 residues long. The CDR3 nucleotides are TGTGCCAGCAGTGCAGGGGAGCATCTGGTAGATACGCAGTATTTT. Translating it yields CASSAGEHLVDTQYF. Using reference TRBV28 and TRBJ2-3 for the parts outside the CDR3, the full variable domain is DVKVTQSSRYLVKRTGEKVFLECVQDMDHENMFWYRQDPGLGLRLIYFSYDVKMKEKGDIPEGYSVSREKKERFSLILESASTNQTSMYLCASSAGEHLVDTQYFGPGTRLTVL.

The V gene is TRBV5-1, the J gene TRBJ2-3; either TRBD1 or TRBD2 may supply D (6 bases each). Per germline, CDR1 SGHRS and CDR2 YFSETQ. The CDR3 runs to 17 residues. Trimming removed 6 bases at V and 1 base at J, with 21 bases between. The CDR3 DNA is TGCGCCAGCACTCAATTAGGAGGGGGTGGAGGCACAGATACGCAGTATTTT. It codes for CASTQLGGGGGTDTQYF.

This clonotype was counted a few times. The genes are TRBV6-2 or TRBV6-3 and TRBJ2-7; TRBD2 matches 7 bases. V gave up 3 bases and J gave up 1 base; unmatched junction bases: 3. Germline assignment: CDR1 MNHEY and CDR2 SVGEGT. The CDR3 totals 14 residues. The CDR3 region is CASSYLAESYEQYF. CDR3 bases: TGTGCCAGCAGTTATCTAGCGGAGTCCTACGAGCAGTACTTC.

The gene calls are TRBV7-9 and TRBJ1-5; D is undetermined. The germline V gene has CDR1 SEHNR and CDR2 FQNEAQ (reference sequence). CDR3 length: 17 amino acids. V gave up 2 bases and J gave up 6 bases, with 20 bases separating them. For the CDR3, the DNA is TGTGCCAGCAGCTTACACAGAGACATGGCAAGCGGTCAGCCCCAGCATTTT. Translation: CASSLHRDMASGQPQHF. Full variable domain (remainder filled in from reference TRBV7-9 and TRBJ1-5): DTGVSQNPRHKITKRGQNVTFRCDPISEHNRLYWYRQTLGQGPEFLTYFQNEAQLEKSRLLSDRFSAERPKGSFSTLEIQRTEQGDSAMYLCASSLHRDMASGQPQHFGDGTRLSIL.

The CDR3 sequence is CATSRDRGTGKTEAFF. The DNA of the CDR3 is TGTGCCACCAGCAGAGATCGGGGTACAGGGAAAACTGAAGCTTTCTTT. The V gene is TRBV15, the J gene TRBJ1-1; possible D gene TRBD1, 6 bases. This CDR3 is built from 16 residues. Trimming shortened V by 0 bases and J by 5 bases, and 16 bases separated the two germline ends. The V gene's germline CDR1 is LNHNV and CDR2 YYDKDF (reference sequence).

The genes are TRBV5-5 and TRBJ2-1, with 13 bases aligning to TRBD2. The germline gives CDR1 SGHKS, CDR2 YYEKEE (reference sequence). This CDR3 is 17 amino acids long. Trimming removed 4 bases from V and 3 bases from J; junction bases left unmatched: 7. The CDR3 DNA follows: TGTGCCAGCAGCGGCGGGACTAGCGGGACCTACTACAATGAGCAGTTCTTC. It specifies CASSGGTSGTYYNEQFF.

The chain is built from TRBV18 and TRBJ1-1; no clear D gene. Germline lookup yields CDR1 KGHSH and CDR2 LQKENI. The CDR3 contains 14 residues. Trimming left V 2 bases short and J 3 bases short, with 10 bases between. The CDR3 reads CASSPIGRDTEAFF. The CDR3 region has the DNA TGTGCCAGCTCACCAATAGGGAGGGACACTGAAGCTTTCTTT.

The V gene is TRBV27, the J gene TRBJ2-5, with D possibly TRBD2 on 6 matching bases. The CDR3 has 10 residues. Germline V gives CDR1 MNHEY, CDR2 SMNVEV (reference sequence). With 11 bases removed from V and 5 bases from J, the gap between germline ends came to 9 bases. The CDR3 DNA follows: TGTGCCGCCGGGGGTGAGACCCAGTACTTC. As protein: CAAGGETQYF.

This clonotype was found many times. This chain joins TRBV27 and TRBJ1-1; tentative D call: TRBD1 (5 bases). Germline lookup yields CDR1 MNHEY and CDR2 SMNVEV (reference sequence). V lost 4 bases to trimming and J lost 3 bases, with 9 bases between them. This CDR3 comprises 13 residues. As DNA, the CDR3 is TGTGCCAGCAGTTCGGGAGGGGACACTGAAGCTTTCTTT. Translated, it gives CASSSGGDTEAFF.

This clonotype was detected only a few times. The chain is built from TRBV7-9 and TRBJ2-5; 8 bases agree with TRBD2. This CDR3 has 16 amino acids. Per germline, CDR1 SEHNR and CDR2 FQNEAQ (reference sequence). After removal of 1 base from V and 5 bases from J, the junction contained 9 bases not matched to a gene. CDR3 sequence: CASSLVTGGPEETQYF. In DNA, the CDR3 is TGTGCCAGCAGCTTAGTAACGGGAGGGCCGGAGGAGACCCAGTACTTC.

The chain links TRBV30 to TRBJ1-2; no reliable D call. The CDR3 covers 13 residues. The V gene lost 0 bases and the J gene lost 4 bases, with 9 bases spanning the gap. CDR1 is GTSNPN and CDR2 is SVGIG in the germline V gene (reference sequence). CDR3 sequence reads: CAWSVPGLYGYTF. In DNA, the CDR3 is TGTGCCTGGAGTGTGCCAGGCCTCTATGGCTACACCTTC.